This T cell receptor beta chain was obtained from a study of T-cell memory formation after mild COVID-19. Findings and limits, study-wide: Mainly in CM and EM were contracting CD4+ clones; CD8+ were in EMRA.

The CDR3 is made up of 13 amino acids. Germline CDR1 reads SGHTA; CDR2 reads FQGNSA. Trimming cost V 2 bases and J 6 bases; bases outside gene matches: 3. As regards this clonotype: Antigen specificity is unknown.

MiXCR was run by TCRdb on the 5' RACE reads, yielding one entry per CDR3 protein. The sample yields about 350,000 distinct CDR3 sequences, approximately 15% seen once. V gene TRBV7-2 combines with J gene TRBJ2-7; 8 bases line up with TRBD1. Source material: PBMCs or a T cell subset sorted from them (not recorded which). The receptor was derived from a man younger than 30 who had mild COVID-19 (a few samples of this study predate the infection). Cell type and time point are not known. The DNA of the CDR3 is TGTGCCAGCAGCTTAAACAGGGGGACCGAGCAGTACGTC. Protein product: CASSLNRGTEQYV.